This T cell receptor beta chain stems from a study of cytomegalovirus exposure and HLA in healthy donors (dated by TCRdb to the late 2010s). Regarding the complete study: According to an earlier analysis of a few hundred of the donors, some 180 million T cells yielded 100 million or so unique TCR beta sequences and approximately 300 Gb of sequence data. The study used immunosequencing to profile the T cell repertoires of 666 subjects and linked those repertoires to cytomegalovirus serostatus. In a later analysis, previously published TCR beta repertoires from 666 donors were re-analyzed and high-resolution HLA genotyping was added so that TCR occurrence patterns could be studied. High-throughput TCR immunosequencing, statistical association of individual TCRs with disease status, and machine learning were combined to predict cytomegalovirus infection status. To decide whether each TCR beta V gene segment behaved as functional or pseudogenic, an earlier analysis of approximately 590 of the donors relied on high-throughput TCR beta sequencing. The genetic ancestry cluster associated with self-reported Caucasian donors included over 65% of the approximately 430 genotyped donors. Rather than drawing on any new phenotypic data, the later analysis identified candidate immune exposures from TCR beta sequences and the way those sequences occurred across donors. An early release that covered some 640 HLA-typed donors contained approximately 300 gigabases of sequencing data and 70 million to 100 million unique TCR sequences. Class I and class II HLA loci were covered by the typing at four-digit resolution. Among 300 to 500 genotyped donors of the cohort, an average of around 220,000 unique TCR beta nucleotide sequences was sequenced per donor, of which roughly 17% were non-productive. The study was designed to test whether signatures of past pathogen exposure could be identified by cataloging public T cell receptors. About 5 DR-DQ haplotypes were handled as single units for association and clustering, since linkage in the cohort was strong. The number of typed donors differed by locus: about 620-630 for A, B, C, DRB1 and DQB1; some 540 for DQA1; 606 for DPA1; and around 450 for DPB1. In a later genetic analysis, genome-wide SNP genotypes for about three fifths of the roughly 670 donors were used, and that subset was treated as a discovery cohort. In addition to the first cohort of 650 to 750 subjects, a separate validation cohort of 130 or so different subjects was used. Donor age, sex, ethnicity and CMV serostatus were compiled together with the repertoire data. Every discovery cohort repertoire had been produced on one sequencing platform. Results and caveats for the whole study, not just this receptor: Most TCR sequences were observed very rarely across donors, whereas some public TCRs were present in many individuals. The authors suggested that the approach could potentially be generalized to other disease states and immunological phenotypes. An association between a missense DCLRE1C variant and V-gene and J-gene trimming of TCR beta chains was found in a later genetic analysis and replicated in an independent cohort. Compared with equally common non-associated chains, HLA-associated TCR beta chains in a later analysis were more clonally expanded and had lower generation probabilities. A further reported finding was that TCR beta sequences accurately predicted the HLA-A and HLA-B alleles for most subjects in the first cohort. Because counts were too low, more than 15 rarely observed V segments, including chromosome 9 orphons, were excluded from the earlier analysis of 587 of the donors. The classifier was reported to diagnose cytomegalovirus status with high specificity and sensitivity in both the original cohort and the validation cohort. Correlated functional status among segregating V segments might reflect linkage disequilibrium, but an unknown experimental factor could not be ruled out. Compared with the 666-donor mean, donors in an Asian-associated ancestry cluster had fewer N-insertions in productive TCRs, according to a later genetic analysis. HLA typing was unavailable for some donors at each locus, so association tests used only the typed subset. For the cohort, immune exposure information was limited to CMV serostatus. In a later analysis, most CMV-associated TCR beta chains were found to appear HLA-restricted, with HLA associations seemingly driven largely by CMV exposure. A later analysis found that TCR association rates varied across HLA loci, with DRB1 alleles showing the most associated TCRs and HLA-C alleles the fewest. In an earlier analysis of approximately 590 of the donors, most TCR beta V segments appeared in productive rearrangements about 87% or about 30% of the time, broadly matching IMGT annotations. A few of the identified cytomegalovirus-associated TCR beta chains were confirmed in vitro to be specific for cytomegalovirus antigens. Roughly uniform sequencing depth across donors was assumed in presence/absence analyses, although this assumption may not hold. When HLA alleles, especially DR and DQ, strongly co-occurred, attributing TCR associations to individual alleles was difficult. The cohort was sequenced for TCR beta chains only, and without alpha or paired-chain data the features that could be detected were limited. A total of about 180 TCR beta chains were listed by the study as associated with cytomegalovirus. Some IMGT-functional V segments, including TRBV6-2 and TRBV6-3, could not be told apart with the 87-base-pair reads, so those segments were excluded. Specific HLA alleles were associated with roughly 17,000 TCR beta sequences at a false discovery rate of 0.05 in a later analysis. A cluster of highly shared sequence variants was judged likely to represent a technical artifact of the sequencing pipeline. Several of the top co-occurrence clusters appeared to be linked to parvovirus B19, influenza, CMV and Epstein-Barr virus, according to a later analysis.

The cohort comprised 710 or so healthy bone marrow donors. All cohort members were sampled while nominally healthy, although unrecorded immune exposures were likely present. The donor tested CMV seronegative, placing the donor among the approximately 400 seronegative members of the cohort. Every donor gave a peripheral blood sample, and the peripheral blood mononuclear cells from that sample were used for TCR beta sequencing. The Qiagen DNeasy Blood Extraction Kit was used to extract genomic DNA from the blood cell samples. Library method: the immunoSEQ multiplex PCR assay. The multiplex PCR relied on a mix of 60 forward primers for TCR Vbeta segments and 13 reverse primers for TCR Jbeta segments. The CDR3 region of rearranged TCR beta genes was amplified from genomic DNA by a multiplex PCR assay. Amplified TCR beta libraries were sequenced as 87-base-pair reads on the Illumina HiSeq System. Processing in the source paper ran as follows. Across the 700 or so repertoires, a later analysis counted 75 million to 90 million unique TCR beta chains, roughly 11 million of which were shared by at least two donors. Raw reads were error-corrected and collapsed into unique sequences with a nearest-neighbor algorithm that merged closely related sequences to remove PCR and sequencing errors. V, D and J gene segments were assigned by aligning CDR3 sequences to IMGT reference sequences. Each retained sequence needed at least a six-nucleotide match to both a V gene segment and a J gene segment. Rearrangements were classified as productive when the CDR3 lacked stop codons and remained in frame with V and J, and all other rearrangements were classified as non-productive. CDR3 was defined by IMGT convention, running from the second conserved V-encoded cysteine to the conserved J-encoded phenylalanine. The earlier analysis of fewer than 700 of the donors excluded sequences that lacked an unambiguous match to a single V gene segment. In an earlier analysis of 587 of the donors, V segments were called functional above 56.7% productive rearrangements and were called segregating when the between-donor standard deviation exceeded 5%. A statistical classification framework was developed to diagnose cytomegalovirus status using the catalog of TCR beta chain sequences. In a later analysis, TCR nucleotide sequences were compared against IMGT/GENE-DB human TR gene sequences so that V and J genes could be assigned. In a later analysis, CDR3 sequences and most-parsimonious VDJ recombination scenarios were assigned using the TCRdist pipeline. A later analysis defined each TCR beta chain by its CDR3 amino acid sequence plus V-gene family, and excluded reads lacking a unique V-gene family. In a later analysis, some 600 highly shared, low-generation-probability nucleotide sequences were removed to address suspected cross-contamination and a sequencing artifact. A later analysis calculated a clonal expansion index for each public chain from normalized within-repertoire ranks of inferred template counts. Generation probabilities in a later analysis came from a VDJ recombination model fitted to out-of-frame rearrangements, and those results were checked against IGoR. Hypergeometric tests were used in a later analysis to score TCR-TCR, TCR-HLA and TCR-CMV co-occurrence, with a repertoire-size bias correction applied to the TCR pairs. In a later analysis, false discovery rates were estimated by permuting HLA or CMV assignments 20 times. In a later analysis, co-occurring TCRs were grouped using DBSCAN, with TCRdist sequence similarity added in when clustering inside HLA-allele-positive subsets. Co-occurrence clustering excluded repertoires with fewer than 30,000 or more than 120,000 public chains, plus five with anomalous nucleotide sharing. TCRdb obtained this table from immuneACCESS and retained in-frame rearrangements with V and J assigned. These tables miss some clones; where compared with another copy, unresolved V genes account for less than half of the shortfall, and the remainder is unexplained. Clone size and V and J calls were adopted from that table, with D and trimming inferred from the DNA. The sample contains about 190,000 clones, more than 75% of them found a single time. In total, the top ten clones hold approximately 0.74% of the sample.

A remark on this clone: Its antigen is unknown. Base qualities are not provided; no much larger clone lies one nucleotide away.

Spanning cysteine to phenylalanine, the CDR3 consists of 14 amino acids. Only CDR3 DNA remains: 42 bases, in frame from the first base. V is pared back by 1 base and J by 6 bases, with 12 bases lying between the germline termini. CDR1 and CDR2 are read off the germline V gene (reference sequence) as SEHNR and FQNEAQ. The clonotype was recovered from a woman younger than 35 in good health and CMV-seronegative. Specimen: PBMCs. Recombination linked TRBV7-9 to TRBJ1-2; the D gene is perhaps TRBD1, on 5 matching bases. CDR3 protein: CASSLEGLGDGYTF. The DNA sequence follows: TGTGCCAGCAGCTTAGAAGGGCTAGGGGATGGCTACACCTTC.